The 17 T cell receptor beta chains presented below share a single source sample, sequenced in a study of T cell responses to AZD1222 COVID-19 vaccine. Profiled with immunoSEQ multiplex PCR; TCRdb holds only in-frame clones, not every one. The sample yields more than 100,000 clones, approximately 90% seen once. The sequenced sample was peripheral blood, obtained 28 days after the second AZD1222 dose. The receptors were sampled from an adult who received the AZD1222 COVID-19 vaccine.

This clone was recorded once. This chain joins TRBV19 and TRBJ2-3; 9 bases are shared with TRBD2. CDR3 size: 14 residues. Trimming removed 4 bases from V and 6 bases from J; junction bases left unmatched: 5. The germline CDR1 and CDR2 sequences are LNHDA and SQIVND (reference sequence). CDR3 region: CASSKGLARDTQYF. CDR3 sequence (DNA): TGTGCCAGTAGTAAGGGACTAGCTCGGGATACGCAGTATTTT.

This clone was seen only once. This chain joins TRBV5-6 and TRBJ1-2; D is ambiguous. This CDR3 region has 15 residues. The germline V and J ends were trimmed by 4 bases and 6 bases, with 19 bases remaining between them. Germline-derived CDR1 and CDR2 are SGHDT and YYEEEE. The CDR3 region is CASSLDARYDNGYTF. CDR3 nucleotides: TGTGCCAGCAGCCTCGACGCGAGGTACGATAATGGCTACACCTTC.

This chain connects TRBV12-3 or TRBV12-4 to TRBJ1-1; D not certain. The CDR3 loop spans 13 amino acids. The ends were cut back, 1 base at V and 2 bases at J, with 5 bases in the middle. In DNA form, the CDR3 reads TGTGCCAGCAGTTTAGGGGCCAACACTGAAGCTTTCTTT. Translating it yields CASSLGANTEAFF.

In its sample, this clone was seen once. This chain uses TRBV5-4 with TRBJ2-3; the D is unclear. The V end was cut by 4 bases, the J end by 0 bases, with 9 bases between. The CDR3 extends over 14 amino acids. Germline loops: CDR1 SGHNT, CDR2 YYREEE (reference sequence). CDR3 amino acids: CASSVVESTDTQYF. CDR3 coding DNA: TGTGCCAGCAGCGTCGTGGAGAGCACAGATACGCAGTATTTT.

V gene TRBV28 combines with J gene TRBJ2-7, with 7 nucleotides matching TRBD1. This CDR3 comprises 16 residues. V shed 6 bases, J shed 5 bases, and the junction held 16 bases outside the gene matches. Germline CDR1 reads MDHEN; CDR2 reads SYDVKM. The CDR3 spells CASRNQQGLGSNEQYF. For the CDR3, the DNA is TGTGCCAGCAGAAATCAACAGGGGTTAGGGAGCAACGAGCAGTACTTC.

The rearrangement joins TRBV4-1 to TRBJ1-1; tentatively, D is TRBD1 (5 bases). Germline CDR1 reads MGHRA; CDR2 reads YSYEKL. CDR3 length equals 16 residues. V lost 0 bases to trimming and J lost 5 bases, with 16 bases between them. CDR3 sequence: CASSQDGRGEGTEAFF. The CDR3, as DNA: TGCGCCAGCAGCCAAGACGGGCGAGGGGAGGGAACTGAAGCTTTCTTT.

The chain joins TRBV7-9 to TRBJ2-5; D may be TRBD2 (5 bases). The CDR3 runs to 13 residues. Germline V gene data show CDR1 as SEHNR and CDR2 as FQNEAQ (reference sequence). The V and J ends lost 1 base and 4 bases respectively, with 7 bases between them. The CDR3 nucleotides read TGTGCCAGCAGCTTAGAAGGGAGAGAGACCCAGTACTTC. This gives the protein CASSLEGRETQYF.

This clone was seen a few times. Here the CDR3 DNA reads TGTGCCAGTAGTATAGATCGGTGGGGGAACGAGCAGTACTTC. This translates into CASSIDRWGNEQYF. The chain joins TRBV19 to TRBJ2-7; possibly TRBD1 or TRBD2 for D (5 bases each). CDR1 LNHDA and CDR2 SQIVND come from the germline V gene (reference sequence). This CDR3 comprises 14 residues. Trimming cost V 0 bases and J 5 bases, with 11 bases left between them.

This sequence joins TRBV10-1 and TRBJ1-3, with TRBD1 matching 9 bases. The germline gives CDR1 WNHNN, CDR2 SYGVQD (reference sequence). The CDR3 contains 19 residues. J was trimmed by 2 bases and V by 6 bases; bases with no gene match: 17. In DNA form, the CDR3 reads TGCGCCAGCAGCCCAACCGGGACAGGGCTGATAGTAGCTGGAAACACCATATATTTT. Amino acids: CASSPTGTGLIVAGNTIYF.

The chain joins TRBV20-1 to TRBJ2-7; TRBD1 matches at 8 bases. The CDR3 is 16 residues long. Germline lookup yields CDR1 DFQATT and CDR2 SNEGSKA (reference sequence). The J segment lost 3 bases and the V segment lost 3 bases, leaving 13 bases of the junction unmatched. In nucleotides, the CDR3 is TGCAGTGCTAGTCTTGGGGACAGGCGAGCGTACTACGAGCAGTACTTC. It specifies CSASLGDRRAYYEQYF.

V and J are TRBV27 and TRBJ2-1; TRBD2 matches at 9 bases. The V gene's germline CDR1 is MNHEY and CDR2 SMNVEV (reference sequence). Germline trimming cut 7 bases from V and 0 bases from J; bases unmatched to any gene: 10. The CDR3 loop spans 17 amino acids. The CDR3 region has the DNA TGTGCCAGCACTTGGGGGGCTAGCGGGACCTCCTACAATGAGCAGTTCTTC. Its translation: CASTWGASGTSYNEQFF.

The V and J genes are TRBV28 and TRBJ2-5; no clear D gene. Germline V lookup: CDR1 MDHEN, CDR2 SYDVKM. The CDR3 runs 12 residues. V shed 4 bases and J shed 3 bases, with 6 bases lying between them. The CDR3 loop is CASSWAEETQYF. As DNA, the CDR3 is TGTGCCAGCAGTTGGGCAGAAGAGACCCAGTACTTC.

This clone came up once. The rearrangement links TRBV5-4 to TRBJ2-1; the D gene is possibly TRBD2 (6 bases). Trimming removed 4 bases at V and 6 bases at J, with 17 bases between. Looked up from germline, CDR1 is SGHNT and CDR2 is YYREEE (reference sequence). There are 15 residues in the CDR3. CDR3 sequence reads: CASSPSSWRGNEQFF. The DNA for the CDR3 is TGTGCCAGCAGCCCTTCCTCTTGGCGGGGCAATGAGCAGTTCTTC.

The CDR3 loop is CASSTGQGLYQETQYF. CDR3 DNA: TGTGCCAGTAGTACCGGACAGGGTTTGTACCAAGAGACCCAGTACTTC. The J gene is TRBJ2-5, the V gene TRBV19, with 8 bases identical to TRBD1. Trimming removed 4 bases from V and 0 bases from J; junction bases left unmatched: 7. The CDR3 has 16 residues. Per the germline V gene, CDR1 is LNHDA and CDR2 is SQIVND (reference sequence). The full variable domain, rest sourced from reference TRBV19 and TRBJ2-5, is DGGITQSPKYLFRKEGQNVTLSCEQNLNHDAMYWYRQDPGQGLRLIYYSQIVNDFQKGDIAEGYSVSREKKESFPLTVTSAQKNPTAFYLCASSTGQGLYQETQYFGPGTRLLVL.

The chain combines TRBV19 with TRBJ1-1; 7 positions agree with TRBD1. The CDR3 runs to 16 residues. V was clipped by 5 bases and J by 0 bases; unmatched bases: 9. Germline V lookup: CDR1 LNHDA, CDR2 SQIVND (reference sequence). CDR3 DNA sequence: TGTGCCAGTAGTGGGGGACAGCACCTCATGAACACTGAAGCTTTCTTT. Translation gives CASSGGQHLMNTEAFF. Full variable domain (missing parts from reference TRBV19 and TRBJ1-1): DGGITQSPKYLFRKEGQNVTLSCEQNLNHDAMYWYRQDPGQGLRLIYYSQIVNDFQKGDIAEGYSVSREKKESFPLTVTSAQKNPTAFYLCASSGGQHLMNTEAFFGQGTRLTVV.

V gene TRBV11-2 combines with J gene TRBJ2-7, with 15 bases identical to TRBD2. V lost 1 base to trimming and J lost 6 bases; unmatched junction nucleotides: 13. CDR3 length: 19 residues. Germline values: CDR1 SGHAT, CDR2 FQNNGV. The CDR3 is CASSLALWTSGGAVGEQYF. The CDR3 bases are TGTGCCAGCAGCTTAGCGTTGTGGACTAGCGGGGGGGCCGTTGGCGAGCAGTACTTC.

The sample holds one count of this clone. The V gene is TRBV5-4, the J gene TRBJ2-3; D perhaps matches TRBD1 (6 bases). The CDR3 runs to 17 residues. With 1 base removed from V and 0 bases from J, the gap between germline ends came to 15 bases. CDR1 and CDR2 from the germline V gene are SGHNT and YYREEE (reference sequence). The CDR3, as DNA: TGTGCCAGCAGCTTGAGGTGGGCAGGGGCTAGCACAGATACGCAGTATTTT. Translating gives CASSLRWAGASTDTQYF. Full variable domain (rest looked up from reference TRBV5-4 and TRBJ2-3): ETGVTQSPTHLIKTRGQQVTLRCSSQSGHNTVSWYQQALGQGPQFIFQYYREEENGRGNFPPRFSGLQFPNYSSELNVNALELDDSALYLCASSLRWAGASTDTQYFGPGTRLTVL.